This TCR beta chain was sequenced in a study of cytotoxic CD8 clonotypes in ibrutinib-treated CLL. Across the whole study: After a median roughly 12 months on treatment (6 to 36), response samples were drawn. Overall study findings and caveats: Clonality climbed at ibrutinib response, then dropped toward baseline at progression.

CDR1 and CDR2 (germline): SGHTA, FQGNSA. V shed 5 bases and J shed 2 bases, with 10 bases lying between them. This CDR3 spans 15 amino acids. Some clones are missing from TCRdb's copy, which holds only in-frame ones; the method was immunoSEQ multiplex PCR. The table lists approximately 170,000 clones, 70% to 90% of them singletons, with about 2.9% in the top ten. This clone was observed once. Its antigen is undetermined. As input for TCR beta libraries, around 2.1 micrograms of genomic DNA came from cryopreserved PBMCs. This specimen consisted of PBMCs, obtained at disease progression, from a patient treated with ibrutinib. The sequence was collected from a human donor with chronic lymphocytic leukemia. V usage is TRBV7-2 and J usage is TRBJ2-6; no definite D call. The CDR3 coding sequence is TGTGCCAGCAGCCGCTACACTCCTGGGGCCAACGTCCTGACTTTC. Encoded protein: CASSRYTPGANVLTF.